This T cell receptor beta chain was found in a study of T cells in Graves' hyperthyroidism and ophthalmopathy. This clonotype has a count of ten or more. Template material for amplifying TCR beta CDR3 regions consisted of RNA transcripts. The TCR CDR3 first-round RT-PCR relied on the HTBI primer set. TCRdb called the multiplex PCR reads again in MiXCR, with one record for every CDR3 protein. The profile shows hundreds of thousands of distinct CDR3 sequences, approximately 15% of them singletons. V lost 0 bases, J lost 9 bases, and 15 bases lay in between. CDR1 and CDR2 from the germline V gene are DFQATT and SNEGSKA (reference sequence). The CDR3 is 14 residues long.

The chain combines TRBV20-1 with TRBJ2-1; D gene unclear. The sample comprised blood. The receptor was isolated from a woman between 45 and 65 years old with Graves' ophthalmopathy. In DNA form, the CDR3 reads TGCAGTGCTAGAGATCTGCGGACGGGCGGTGAGCAGTTCTTC. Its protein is CSARDLRTGGEQFF.